One sample yielded the 19 T cell receptor beta chains listed below, sequenced in a study of breast tumors, draining lymph nodes, adjacent tissues. Breast cancer patients provided tissue from their axillary draining lymph nodes. A single record per CDR3 protein comes from TCRdb applying MiXCR to the multiplex PCR reads. The table lists around 140,000 distinct CDR3 sequences, around 24% of them singletons. Sequences were obtained from axillary lymph node tissue. The receptor set was obtained from a female donor with breast cancer. Some clones in this sample may be carry-over from other donors' samples.

Turning to this clonotype: A read error is possible here, since a much larger clone lies one base away. The chain joins TRBV4-1 to TRBJ1-3, with 8 bases lining up with TRBD1. There are 16 residues in the CDR3. Germline CDR1 and CDR2: MGHRA and YSYEKL. The CDR3, as DNA: TGCGCCAGCAGCGCTTCGGACAGGGTGACTGGAGACACCATATATTTT. Protein product: CASSASDRVTGDTIYF.

This clonotype was counted many times. The chain has TRBV5-6 and TRBJ1-4; 7 bases align to TRBD1. Germline V gene data show CDR1 as SGHDT and CDR2 as YYEEEE. The CDR3 loop spans 15 amino acids. The trim removed 3 bases at V and 8 bases at J, leaving 10 bases unmatched. The CDR3 is CASSSRTIQGEKLFF. CDR3 nucleotide sequence: TGTGCCAGCAGCTCTCGCACGATACAGGGGGAAAAACTGTTTTTT. The full variable domain, in which reference TRBV5-6 and TRBJ1-4 provide the parts outside the CDR3, is DAGVTQSPTHLIKTRGQQVTLRCSPKSGHDTVSWYQQALGQGPQFIFQYYEEEERQRGNFPDRFSGHQFPNYSSELNVNALLLGDSALYLCASSSRTIQGEKLFFGSGTQLSVL.

There are many counts of this clonotype. The chain recombines TRBV2 with TRBJ1-5; no clear D. Per the germline V gene, CDR1 is SNHLY and CDR2 is FYNNEI. This CDR3 comprises 12 residues. Trimming took off 6 bases at V and 6 bases at J, with 9 bases between the two ends. CDR3 in DNA: TGTGCCAGCAGCGACCCTAGTCAGCCCCAGCATTTT. Its protein product is CASSDPSQPQHF.

The genes are TRBV7-9 and TRBJ2-3; TRBD2 matches at 9 bases. CDR3 length: 19 amino acids. The junction had 13 bases not matched to a gene; V was cut back by 3 bases and J by 0 bases. Germline V CDR1 and CDR2: SEHNR, FQNEAQ (reference sequence). The CDR3 coding sequence is TGTGCCAGCAGCTTTACTTTAGCGGGAGTTCGCTCTAGCACAGATACGCAGTATTTT. Its translation is CASSFTLAGVRSSTDTQYF. The full variable domain, its missing parts supplied by reference TRBV7-9 and TRBJ2-3, is DTGVSQNPRHKITKRGQNVTFRCDPISEHNRLYWYRQTLGQGPEFLTYFQNEAQLEKSRLLSDRFSAERPKGSFSTLEIQRTEQGDSAMYLCASSFTLAGVRSSTDTQYFGPGTRLTVL.

For this clonotype: A junction boundary mismatches the germline segment, possibly from a read error. The chain carries TRBV30 and TRBJ2-2; possible D gene TRBD2, 5 bases. The length of the CDR3 is 14 residues. Germline CDR1 reads GTSNPN; CDR2 reads SVGIG (reference sequence). CDR3 in DNA: TGTGCCTGGAGTGACGCTGCGGCCACCGGGGAGCCGTTTTTT. Protein: CAWSDAAATGEPFF.

Many counts were recorded for this clonotype. This chain joins TRBV4-2 and TRBJ2-6; 9 positions agree with TRBD1. The CDR3 spans 16 residues. CDR1 and CDR2 (germline): LGHNA, YNFKEQ. The junction had 3 bases not matched to a gene; V was cut back by 3 bases and J by 3 bases. The CDR3 is CASSHRDRDGANVLTF. In DNA, the CDR3 is TGTGCCAGCAGCCACCGGGACAGGGATGGGGCCAACGTCCTGACTTTC.

The chain combines TRBV25-1 with TRBJ2-5; tentative D call: TRBD2 (6 bases). This CDR3 is built from 14 residues. The V gene's germline CDR1 is MGHDK and CDR2 SYGVNS. V lost 10 bases and J lost 2, with 17 bases in between. The DNA for the CDR3 is TGTGCCACGGGACTGGGCACAGCTCAAGAGACCCAGTACTTC. This gives the protein CATGLGTAQETQYF.

This clonotype was counted at least ten times. The chain recombines TRBV7-2 with TRBJ2-1; 9 nucleotides agree with TRBD2. This CDR3 has 16 amino acids. Germline assignment: CDR1 SGHTA and CDR2 FQGNSA. Losses at the gene ends were 2 bases for V and 4 bases for J; bases not matched to a gene: 6. In DNA form, the CDR3 reads TGTGCCAGCAGCTTACTCGGACTAGCGCAGTACAATGAGCAGTTCTTC. Protein sequence: CASSLLGLAQYNEQFF.

This clonotype was observed at least ten times. The CDR3 nucleotides read TGTGCCAGTAGTAAAAAACAGGGGCCTAGCAATCAGCCCCAGCATTTT. Translated, it gives CASSKKQGPSNQPQHF. The chain has TRBV19 and TRBJ1-5; TRBD1 matches at 7 bases. The V and J ends lost 4 bases and 0 bases, in that order; junction bases with no gene match: 6. The CDR3 has 16 amino acids. Germline values: CDR1 LNHDA, CDR2 SQIVND (reference sequence).

J is TRBJ1-5 and V is TRBV28, with D perhaps matching TRBD1 (6 bases). Trimming took off 2 bases at V and 7 bases at J, with 18 bases between the two ends. This CDR3 region has 16 residues. Germline V gene data show CDR1 as MDHEN and CDR2 as SYDVKM. The CDR3 DNA reads as TGTGCCAGCAGTTTAACGGGCGGGACACTTTCCCAGCCCCAGCATTTT. Translation gives CASSLTGGTLSQPQHF.

This clonotype was counted at least ten times. The gene calls are TRBV4-1 and TRBJ2-2; D gene unclear. Germline-derived CDR1 and CDR2 are MGHRA and YSYEKL. The CDR3 spans 16 residues. V was shortened by 0 bases and J by 4 bases, with 12 bases between the two germline ends. The CDR3 loop is CASSQDIWQTTGELFF. The CDR3 region has the DNA TGCGCCAGCAGCCAAGATATCTGGCAGACCACCGGGGAGCTGTTTTTT.

In this sample, this clonotype turned up a few times. The chain employs TRBV24-1 and TRBJ2-3; the D gene is possibly TRBD1 (6 bases). Germline loops: CDR1 KGHDR, CDR2 SFDVKD. The V end lost 7 bases, the J end lost 4 bases, and 23 bases lay between the germline ends. This CDR3 has 17 residues. The CDR3 loop is CATSQGRAGLGPDTQYF. CDR3 nucleotide sequence: TGTGCCACCAGCCAGGGGCGAGCCGGGCTCGGGCCAGATACGCAGTATTTT.

This clonotype was recorded at least ten times. The CDR3 DNA follows: TGTGCCACCAGTCCAGGGTCCTACAATGAGCAGTTCTTC. It yields the protein CATSPGSYNEQFF. This chain uses TRBV24-1 with TRBJ2-1, with a tentative D call TRBD1 (5 bases). The V and J ends lost 6 bases and 1 base respectively, with 6 bases between them. CDR1 and CDR2 from the germline V gene are KGHDR and SFDVKD. This CDR3 contains 13 residues.

About this clonotype itself: A single base separates this from a much larger clone, so it may be a read error. The chain joins TRBV14 to TRBJ2-7; TRBD2 might be the D (5 bases). This CDR3 region has 16 residues. The germline CDR1 and CDR2 sequences are SGHDN and FVKESK. CDR3 nucleotides: TGTGCCAGCAGCCAAGATGCCACAAGGAGGTCCTACGAGCAGTGCTTC. Protein sequence: CASSQDATRRSYEQCF.

This clonotype was seen many times. The chain carries TRBV5-5 and TRBJ2-7, with 8 positions matching TRBD2. V was pared by 2 bases and J by 6 bases, with 7 bases of the junction left unmatched. Germline CDR1 reads SGHKS; CDR2 reads YYEKEE (reference sequence). The CDR3 length is 14 residues. DNA for the CDR3: TGTGCCAGCAGCTTCGGACTAGCCGGTAGCGAGCAGTACTTC. Its translation is CASSFGLAGSEQYF.

This clonotype has a count of ten or more. The J gene is TRBJ2-5, the V gene TRBV20-1; D is possibly TRBD1 or TRBD2 (6 bases each). V lost 3 bases and J 5 bases, leaving 13 bases between the germline ends. Germline V CDR1 and CDR2: DFQATT, SNEGSKA (reference sequence). The CDR3 spans 13 residues. CDR3 DNA: TGCAGTGCTAGTAGGGGGGCCCCGGAGACCCAGTACTTC. It codes for CSASRGAPETQYF.

In regard to this clonotype: A much larger clone lies a single base off, so this may be a read error. The rearrangement uses TRBV2 and TRBJ2-1; possibly TRBD2 for D (6 bases). The V end was cut by 5 bases, the J end by 4 bases, with 21 bases between. The germline V gene encodes CDR1 SNHLY and CDR2 FYNNEI. The length of the CDR3 is 17 residues. CDR3 in DNA: TGTGCCAGCAGTCAAGGAGGACCGGGACTCGTTTACAATGAGCAGTTCTTC. This translates into CASSQGGPGLVYNEQFF.

This clonotype was detected many times. This rearrangement joins TRBV20-1 to TRBJ2-3; D is perhaps TRBD1 or TRBD2 (6 bases each). Germline V gene sequence: CDR1 DFQATT, CDR2 SNEGSKA (reference sequence). This CDR3 is built from 13 residues. V was trimmed by 7 bases and J by 3 bases, leaving 14 bases between them. The CDR3, as DNA: TGCAGTGGGAGGGTAACAGGGACAGATACGCAGTATTTT. Translating it yields CSGRVTGTDTQYF.

In its sample, this clonotype was seen many times. This sequence joins TRBV4-2 and TRBJ2-7; TRBD2 agrees at 7 bases. This CDR3 is built from 17 residues. Germline assignment: CDR1 LGHNA and CDR2 YNFKEQ. With V trimmed by 1 base and J by 0 bases, 9 bases remained unmatched. CDR3 sequence: CASSQGVGRGTSYEQYF. DNA of the CDR3: TGTGCCAGCAGCCAAGGCGTTGGGCGGGGGACCTCCTACGAGCAGTACTTC.